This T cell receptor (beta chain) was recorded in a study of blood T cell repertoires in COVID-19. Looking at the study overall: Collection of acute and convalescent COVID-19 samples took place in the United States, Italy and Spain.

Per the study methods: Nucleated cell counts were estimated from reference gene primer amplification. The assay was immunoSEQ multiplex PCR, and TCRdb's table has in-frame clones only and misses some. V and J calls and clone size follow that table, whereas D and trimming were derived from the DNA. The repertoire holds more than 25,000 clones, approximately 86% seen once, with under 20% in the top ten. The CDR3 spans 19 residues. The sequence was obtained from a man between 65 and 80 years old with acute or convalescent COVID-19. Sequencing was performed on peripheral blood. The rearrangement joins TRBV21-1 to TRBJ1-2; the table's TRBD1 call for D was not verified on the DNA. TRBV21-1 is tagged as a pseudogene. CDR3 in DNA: TGTGCCAGCAGCAAGATTGAAGTACAACAGGGGGCGGAGAGGTATGGCTACACCTTC. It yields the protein CASSKIEVQQGAERYGYTF.